This entry concerns a single T cell receptor (beta chain). Its specificity is unknown. The data were obtained in a study of Ad26.COV2.S vaccination and SARS-CoV-2 variants. On the study more broadly: Dosing was one shot or two shots 56 days apart.

Study results and limitations: Spike-specific TCR breadth was greater in vaccine than placebo recipients.

Treatment indicated: about 20 received Ad26.COV2.S at low or high dose, single or two shots; a few received placebo; per-sample allocation not given. Day 63 after the first injection of vaccine or placebo was the sampling time. Germline-derived CDR1 and CDR2 are SGHRS and YFSETQ. The V gene lost 0 bases and the J gene lost 4 bases, with 13 bases spanning the gap. The CDR3 is made up of 15 amino acids. TCRdb keeps only in-frame clones here, not all; method: immunoSEQ multiplex PCR. The sample consists of fewer than 400,000 clones, about nine tenths of them appearing once. This specimen consisted of peripheral blood, obtained in a trial of Ad26.COV2.S vaccine versus placebo. The rearrangement uses TRBV5-1 and TRBJ1-1, with D hard to call. This receptor was obtained from a person aged 18-65 years who received the Ad26.COV2.S COVID-19 vaccine or a placebo. This CDR3 is CASSLDAWGGTEAFF. In DNA form, the CDR3 reads TGCGCCAGCAGCTTGGATGCGTGGGGTGGCACTGAAGCTTTCTTT.